This entry is about one TCR beta chain. This entry belongs to a study of blood T cells in healthy people across ages. A second roughly 7 to 11 cycle PCR used barcoded and J-beta primers. Paired-end reads containing CDR3 totaled no fewer than 2.5 million for each sample. TCRdb re-called the 5' RACE reads with MiXCR, one entry per CDR3 protein. The sample holds approximately 730,000 distinct CDR3 sequences, about 55% seen once. The CDR3 consists of 11 residues. Germline CDR1 reads GTSNPN; CDR2 reads SVGIG (reference sequence). The source material was blood. This chain links TRBV30 with TRBJ2-1; D is ambiguous. The DNA end lines up better with TRBJ2-7; the J call may be wrong. This TCR derives from a man of 80 years or more in good health. CDR3 amino acids: CAWSSGYEQYF. As DNA, the CDR3 is TGTGCCTGGAGCTCGGGCTACGAGCAGTACTTC.